The 8 T cell receptor beta chains given below trace back to one sample, sequenced in a study of blood T cells in healthy people across ages. Alongside a J-beta primer mix, a sample-barcoded 5' primer served in a second PCR lasting about 6 to 12 cycles. One entry per CDR3 protein results from TCRdb running MiXCR on the 5' RACE reads. The sample includes more than 1 million distinct CDR3 sequences, 35% to 50% seen only once; the top ten take 15% to 20%. Sequencing input: blood. These receptors all come from a woman aged 55 to 70 in good health.

This chain joins TRBV20-1 and TRBJ2-5, with TRBD1 as a possible D gene (5 bases). The J call is doubtful: the DNA matches TRBJ2-7 better. The CDR3 is 16 amino acids. Germline assignment: CDR1 DFQATT and CDR2 SNEGSKA (reference sequence). CDR3 DNA sequence: TGCAGTGCTAGGTGGAGACAGTTAGGGTTCGGTGACGAGCAGTACTTC. Protein sequence: CSARWRQLGFGDEQYF.

The rearrangement joins TRBV6-5 to TRBJ2-1; 9 nucleotides agree with TRBD2. The germline V gene encodes CDR1 MNHEY and CDR2 SVGAGI. This CDR3 has 15 amino acids. V lost 1 base to trimming and J lost 7 bases; unmatched junction nucleotides: 5. The CDR3 coding sequence is TGTGCCAGCAGTTACTTAGCGGGAGATAGGAATGAGCAGTTCTTC. Its protein is CASSYLAGDRNEQFF.

This clonotype was seen a handful of times. The CDR3 bases are TGCGCCAGCAGCCAACCCAGGTCTCACGAGCAGTACTTC. Translating it yields CASSQPRSHEQYF. The chain links TRBV4-1 to TRBJ2-7, with D hard to call. Germline V CDR1 and CDR2: MGHRA, YSYEKL. Trimming removed 2 bases from V and 5 bases from J, with 10 bases in between. The CDR3 contains 13 residues.

The genes are TRBV7-6 and TRBJ2-1; a weak D match, TRBD1 (6 bases). This CDR3 is 13 amino acids long. Germline-derived CDR1 and CDR2 are SGHVS and FNYEAQ. The V and J ends lost 6 bases and 7 bases respectively, with 13 bases between them. CDR3 amino acids: CASSYRDKNEQFF. CDR3 in DNA: TGTGCCAGCAGTTACCGGGACAAGAATGAGCAGTTCTTC.

Details on this clonotype: The junction departs from germline at one end; a sequencing error may be responsible. The V call is TRBV7-9, the J call TRBJ2-2; TRBD1 might be the D (5 bases). The V gene's germline CDR1 is SEHNR and CDR2 FQNEAQ (reference sequence). The CDR3 covers 15 residues. DNA for the CDR3: TGTGCCAGCTGCTTTAGGGGCCCGAACACCGGGGAGCTGTTTTTT. Amino acid sequence: CASCFRGPNTGELFF.

Comment on this clonotype: It may be a read error: a sequence one base away is much more abundant. The V call is TRBV10-3, the J call TRBJ1-6; no clear D gene. The CDR3 covers 13 residues. Germline values: CDR1 ENHRY, CDR2 SYGVKD. CDR3 residues: CASAADYNSPPHF. Here the CDR3 DNA reads TGTGCCTCCGCAGCAGACTATAATTCACCCCCCCACTTT.

This chain connects TRBV27 to TRBJ2-4; 11 bases line up with TRBD2. Near its end, the DNA agrees better with TRBJ2-7, so the J call may be wrong. CDR3 length equals 16 residues. Germline V lookup: CDR1 MNHEY, CDR2 SMNVEV (reference sequence). The CDR3 region has the DNA TGTGCCAGCAGTTCCCCCTCTCTAGCGGGAGGCCACGAGCAGTACTTC. Its translation: CASSSPSLAGGHEQYF.

J is TRBJ2-1 and V is TRBV3-1; 7 bases agree with TRBD1. V shed 4 bases and J 10 bases; nucleotides not matched to a gene: 10. This CDR3 is 14 amino acids long. Per the germline V gene, CDR1 is LGHDT and CDR2 is YNNKEL (reference sequence). The chain's CDR3 is CASSPRTGGYEQFF. CDR3 nucleotides: TGTGCCAGCAGCCCGCGGACAGGCGGCTACGAGCAGTTCTTC.